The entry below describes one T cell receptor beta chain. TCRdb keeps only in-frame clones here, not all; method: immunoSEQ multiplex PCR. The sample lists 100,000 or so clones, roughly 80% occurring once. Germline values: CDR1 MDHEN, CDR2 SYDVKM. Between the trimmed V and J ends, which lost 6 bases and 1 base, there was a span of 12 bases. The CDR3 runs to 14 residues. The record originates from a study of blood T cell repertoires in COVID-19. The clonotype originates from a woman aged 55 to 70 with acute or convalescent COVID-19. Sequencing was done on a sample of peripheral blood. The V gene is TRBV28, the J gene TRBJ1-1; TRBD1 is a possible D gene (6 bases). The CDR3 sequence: CASSLTGSNTEAFF. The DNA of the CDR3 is TGTGCCAGCAGCCTAACAGGGTCGAACACTGAAGCTTTCTTT.